The source of this TCR beta chain is a study of T cell changes during pregnancy in multiple sclerosis. The CDR3 totals 15 residues. V shed 2 bases, J shed 10 bases, and the junction held 6 bases outside the gene matches. Germline loops: CDR1 SGHNT, CDR2 YYREEE (reference sequence). Sequenced by immunoSEQ multiplex PCR; TCRdb stores in-frame clones only, minus some. The table records tens of thousands of clones, 75% to 95% of them present only once. The rearrangement uses TRBV5-4 and TRBJ2-1, with 13 bases lining up with TRBD2. This material consisted of CD4+ T cells from peripheral blood mononuclear cells, taken after pregnancy. The sequence was collected from a female donor in good health, enrolled as a control in a pregnancy study. The CDR3 DNA reads as TGTGCCAGCAGCTTAAGGACTAGCGGGAGAGACGAGCAGTTCTTC. Residues: CASSLRTSGRDEQFF. The variable domain in full, completed from reference TRBV5-4 and TRBJ2-1, reads ETGVTQSPTHLIKTRGQQVTLRCSSQSGHNTVSWYQQALGQGPQFIFQYYREEENGRGNFPPRFSGLQFPNYSSELNVNALELDDSALYLCASSLRTSGRDEQFFGPGTRLTVL.